The rows below give T cell receptor beta chains drawn from one sample of a study of cytomegalovirus exposure and HLA in healthy donors. Method: immunoSEQ multiplex PCR; TCRdb's copy keeps in-frame clones and lacks some. The sample has 100,000 to 120,000 clones, over 70% seen once. The material sequenced was PBMCs. These receptors were collected from a woman aged 35 to 49 in good health and CMV-seropositive. Each CDR3 is given with its conserved first and last residue. A D gene is named only where the DNA matches it firmly. Rows give clone size only sometimes, using once, few, many, or a class for an expanded clone.

v_call	clone_size	d_call	j_call	cdr3_nt	cdr3_aa
TRBV5-1	-	-	TRBJ2-3	TGCGCCAGCAGCTTGGGATCCGGGGGTAGCACAGATACGCAGTATTTT	CASSLGSGGSTDTQYF
TRBV18	-	TRBD2	TRBJ2-3	TGTGCCAGCTCACCACCGGGACTAGGTCCCCTTTTTGGCCCAGATACGCAGTATTTT	CASSPPGLGPLFGPDTQYF
TRBV7-9	-	TRBD1	TRBJ1-1	TGTTCCAGCAGCCTAGGAGACAGGGGATCCACTGAAGCTTTCTTT	CSSSLGDRGSTEAFF
TRBV29-1	-	TRBD1	TRBJ2-5	TGCAGCGTTGAACCTACAGGGGGTGAGCAAGAGACCCAGTACTTC	CSVEPTGGEQETQYF
TRBV27	-	TRBD1	TRBJ1-2	TGTGCCAGCAGTTTTAGACAGGGGGAAAGCTATGGCTACACCTTC	CASSFRQGESYGYTF
TRBV9	-	TRBD1	TRBJ1-1	TGTGCCAGCAGCCAAGGGCGGGACAGGAACACTGAAGCTTTCTTT	CASSQGRDRNTEAFF
TRBV7-8	-	TRBD1	TRBJ1-1	TGTGCCAGCAGCCACCCGTGGAGGGGGCAGCACACTGAAGCTTTCTTT	CASSHPWRGQHTEAFF
TRBV10-2	-	TRBD2	TRBJ2-7	TGCGCCAGCAGGGGGGCTAGCGGGACCTACGAGCAGTACTTC	CASRGASGTYEQYF
TRBV7-2	-	-	TRBJ2-3	TGTGCCAGCAGCTTCTCAGCCGGGATTCGGGATACGCAGTATTTT	CASSFSAGIRDTQYF
TRBV18	once	TRBD2	TRBJ2-3	TGTGCCAGCTCGCCAAGGTGGGGGGGAGGCACAGATACGCAGTATTTT	CASSPRWGGGTDTQYF
TRBV7-9	-	TRBD2	TRBJ2-3	TGTGCCAGCAGCCACCTACTAGCGGGGGGGACAGATACGCAGTATTTT	CASSHLLAGGTDTQYF
TRBV5-4	once	-	TRBJ1-2	TGTGCCAGCAGCTTAGTTTCGGGTGCGGGTGGCTACACCTTC	CASSLVSGAGGYTF
TRBV28	few	TRBD2	TRBJ2-7	TGTGCCAGCAGTCCGTGGACTAGCGGGAGGGCCGGGTCCTACGAGCAGTACTTC	CASSPWTSGRAGSYEQYF
TRBV7-2	few	-	TRBJ1-2	TGTGCCAGCAGCTTTTGGGCATATGGCTACACCTTC	CASSFWAYGYTF
TRBV4-2	-	TRBD1	TRBJ1-1	TGTGCCAGCAGCCAGAAGGGACAGGGAGTCACTGAAGCTTTCTTT	CASSQKGQGVTEAFF
TRBV6-5	-	-	TRBJ1-1	TGTGCCAGCAGCCGGGGAGTAGGGACTGAAGCTTTCTTT	CASSRGVGTEAFF
TRBV7-2	-	-	TRBJ1-5	TGTGCCAGCAGCTTAGTTCGGGGTAGCAATCAGCCCCAGCATTTT	CASSLVRGSNQPQHF
TRBV5-1	-	TRBD1	TRBJ1-2	TGCGCCAGCAGCGCCGGGACAGGGGGCGGATTTGGCCACACCTTC	CASSAGTGGGFGHTF
TRBV11-2	-	-	TRBJ2-7	TGTGCCAGCAGCCCGATCCGGGGTAGTCACCTCTACGAGCAGTACTTC	CASSPIRGSHLYEQYF
TRBV10-3	-	-	TRBJ2-3	TGTGCCATCAGCCAGACAGCGGGTAGCACAGATACGCAGTATTTT	CAISQTAGSTDTQYF
TRBV4-3	-	-	TRBJ1-1	TGCGCCAGCAGCCAAAACAGACAGAACACTGAAGCTTTCTTT	CASSQNRQNTEAFF
TRBV6-6	-	-	TRBJ2-5	TGTGCCAGCGGGTTAAGGAGGGGCCAAGAGACCCAGTACTTC	CASGLRRGQETQYF
TRBV5-4	-	TRBD2	TRBJ2-3	TGTGCCAGCAGCCGGGAGGTGAGCGGGGGTGATACGCAGTATTTT	CASSREVSGGDTQYF
TRBV2	-	-	TRBJ1-2	TGTGCCAGCAGTGTCATCGGGGTTTCTTATGGCTACACCTTC	CASSVIGVSYGYTF
TRBV7-3	-	-	TRBJ1-2	TGTGCCAGCAGCTTACGAGGCAATTATGGCTACACCTTC	CASSLRGNYGYTF
TRBV28	-	-	TRBJ1-1	TGTGCCAGCAGTTTATTATCAGGGTACACTGAAGCTTTCTTT	CASSLLSGYTEAFF
TRBV5-1	-	-	TRBJ2-7	TGCGCCAGCAGCTTGCGCCCGTCCCTAGACTCCTACGAGCAGTACTTC	CASSLRPSLDSYEQYF
TRBV5-1	-	-	TRBJ2-5	TGCGCCAGCAGCTTGGAGGAGCAGGGCCGAGAGACCCAGTACTTC	CASSLEEQGRETQYF
TRBV12-5	few	-	TRBJ1-2	TGTGCTAGTGGTTTAAGCTTTGGCTACACCTTC	CASGLSFGYTF
TRBV5-8	once	-	TRBJ1-1	TGTGCCAGCAGCGTCACATGGAACACTGAAGCTTTCTTT	CASSVTWNTEAFF
TRBV5-4	-	-	TRBJ1-6	TGTGCCAGCAGCTTTGGAGGGGCCGATTCACCCCTCCACTTT	CASSFGGADSPLHF
TRBV27	once	-	TRBJ2-5	TGTGCCAGCAGTCGAATCCCGGGACTCTCAATGGGAGAGACCCAGTACTTC	CASSRIPGLSMGETQYF
TRBV28	-	TRBD1	TRBJ2-2	TGTGCCAGCTTCCAGAACAGGGGGCGGACCGGGGAGCTGTTTTTT	CASFQNRGRTGELFF
TRBV6-5	-	TRBD1	TRBJ2-7	TGTGCCAGCAGCTGGGATACAGGGGTCGAGCAGTACTTC	CASSWDTGVEQYF
TRBV5-5	-	TRBD1	TRBJ2-6	TGTGCCAGCAGCTTTAGCCGGGACAGGCCTCAAAGCTCTGGGGCCAACGTCCTGACTTTC	CASSFSRDRPQSSGANVLTF
TRBV7-2	-	TRBD1	TRBJ2-1	TGTGCCAGCGGTATTCAGGGGGCCTCTTTTAATGAGCAGTTCTTC	CASGIQGASFNEQFF
TRBV11-1	-	TRBD1	TRBJ2-1	TGTGCCAGCAGCCGACAGGGATGGTCCTACAATGAGCAGTTCTTC	CASSRQGWSYNEQFF
TRBV6-5	-	-	TRBJ2-7	TGTGCCAGCAGTTACACCCACGACAGTAGCTCCTACGAGCAGTACTTC	CASSYTHDSSSYEQYF
TRBV5-1	-	-	TRBJ2-1	TGCGCCAGCAGCTTGGATGCAGGGGGGTACAATGAGCAGTTCTTC	CASSLDAGGYNEQFF
TRBV5-1	-	-	TRBJ1-1	TGCGCCAGCAGCTTCGAGACAGGAGATCAAGCTTTCTTT	CASSFETGDQAFF
TRBV11-2	-	-	TRBJ1-1	TGTGCCAGCAGCTTAGTTTCAGTGACAGCTGAAGCTTTCTTT	CASSLVSVTAEAFF